These 16 T cell receptor beta chains were all obtained from the same sample, sequenced in a study of blood T cell repertoires in COVID-19. Clones were read by immunoSEQ multiplex PCR, and TCRdb kept only the in-frame ones, dropping some. The sample contains 430,000 or so clones, roughly 88% of which appear only once. The specimen was PBMCs or T cells enriched from blood (not recorded which). The receptors were gathered from a middle-aged woman who had recovered from COVID-19.

This clone was found once. This chain uses TRBV11-2 with TRBJ1-1; unclear D gene. The ends were cut back, 5 bases at V and 1 base at J, with 20 bases in the middle. Germline V gives CDR1 SGHAT, CDR2 FQNNGV. This CDR3 spans 17 amino acids. This CDR3 is CASSADLGVLGNTEAFF. CDR3 in DNA: TGTGCCAGCAGCGCTGACCTCGGGGTGTTGGGGAACACTGAAGCTTTCTTT. Variable domain in full (rest from reference TRBV11-2 and TRBJ1-1): EAGVAQSPRYKIIEKRQSVAFWCNPISGHATLYWYQQILGQGPKLLIQFQNNGVVDDSQLPKDRFSAERLKGVDSTLKIQPAKLEDSAVYLCASSADLGVLGNTEAFFGQGTRLTVV.

This chain uses TRBV7-2 with TRBJ2-7, with D perhaps matching TRBD2 (6 bases). This CDR3 spans 14 amino acids. Per the germline V gene, CDR1 is SGHTA and CDR2 is FQGNSA. Trimming removed 5 bases from V and 3 bases from J, with 14 bases in between. The CDR3 region is CASSRDFTNYEQYF. The CDR3 DNA is TGTGCCAGCAGCAGGGACTTCACCAACTACGAGCAGTACTTC.

The rearrangement links TRBV6-6 to TRBJ2-1; TRBD1 is a possible D gene (5 bases). This CDR3 contains 16 residues. Germline loops: CDR1 MNHNY, CDR2 SVGAGI (reference sequence). V was trimmed by 7 bases and J by 0 bases, leaving 16 bases between them. The CDR3 spells CASTSGNLNSYNEQFF. The CDR3 DNA is TGTGCCAGCACTTCAGGGAATTTGAACTCCTACAATGAGCAGTTCTTC.

The rearrangement uses TRBV7-6 and TRBJ1-6, with D maybe TRBD1 (5 bases). CDR1 and CDR2 (germline): SGHVS, FNYEAQ. The V gene lost 5 bases and the J gene lost 9 bases, with 17 bases spanning the gap. The length of the CDR3 is 15 residues. In DNA form, the CDR3 reads TGTGCCAGCAGCCCCTCGGGGGTTACTGGTTCACCCCTCCACTTT. It yields the protein CASSPSGVTGSPLHF.

This chain links TRBV4-3 with TRBJ2-2; 8 bases fit TRBD2. The germline gives CDR1 LGHNA, CDR2 YSLEER. Trimming took 2 bases from V and 1 from J; bases not matched to a gene: 6. CDR3 length: 17 amino acids. CDR3 amino acids: CASSQRTSWLNTGELFF. The CDR3 region has the DNA TGCGCCAGCAGCCAACGGACTAGCTGGTTGAACACCGGGGAGCTGTTTTTT.

The chain has TRBV7-9 and TRBJ1-1, with D maybe TRBD1 (6 bases). V was trimmed by 7 bases and J by 1 base, leaving 10 bases between them. Germline loops: CDR1 SEHNR, CDR2 FQNEAQ (reference sequence). The CDR3 loop spans 13 amino acids. The CDR3 reads CASTETGNTEAFF. The CDR3 nucleotides are TGTGCCAGCACAGAGACAGGGAACACTGAAGCTTTCTTT.

V is TRBV10-2 and J is TRBJ1-5; 9 positions match TRBD1. V gave up 6 bases and J gave up 5 bases; unmatched junction bases: 8. The germline gives CDR1 WSHSY, CDR2 SAAADI. The CDR3 sequence is 15 residues long. The CDR3 DNA is TGCGCCAGCAGGGGCGCACAGGGGGCCGATCAGCCCCAGCATTTT. Translated: CASRGAQGADQPQHF.

CDR3 sequence (DNA): TGTGCCAGCAGTTACTCGATAGGCAATCAGCCCCAGCATTTT. Translated, it gives CASSYSIGNQPQHF. The chain uses TRBV6-5 and TRBJ1-5; D not certain. The length of the CDR3 is 14 residues. V was clipped by 0 bases and J by 2 bases, with 5 bases between them. Per germline, CDR1 MNHEY and CDR2 SVGAGI.

This chain uses TRBV18 with TRBJ1-3, with D perhaps matching TRBD1 (5 bases). V lost 0 bases, J lost 10 bases, and 13 bases lay in between. CDR1 KGHSH and CDR2 LQKENI come from the germline V gene. The CDR3 is made up of 14 amino acids. The CDR3 protein is CASSPPSTGGTIYF. The CDR3 nucleotides are TGTGCCAGCTCACCACCGTCCACGGGGGGGACCATATATTTT. Filled out from reference TRBV18 and TRBJ1-3, the complete variable domain reads NAGVMQNPRHLVRRRGQEARLRCSPMKGHSHVYWYRQLPEEGLKFMVYLQKENIIDESGMPKERFSAEFPKEGPSILRIQQVVRGDSAAYFCASSPPSTGGTIYFGEGSWLTVV.

The chain links TRBV5-1 to TRBJ1-5; TRBD1 aligns across 10 bases. V dropped 4 bases and J dropped 1; count of bases not matched to a gene: 2. CDR1 and CDR2 (germline): SGHRS, YFSETQ. The CDR3 spans 15 residues. The CDR3 coding sequence is TGCGCCAGCAGCCCGGGACAGGGGAGCAATCAGCCCCAGCATTTT. Its translation is CASSPGQGSNQPQHF.

This clone appeared once. This chain connects TRBV18 to TRBJ1-2, with D possibly TRBD1 on 5 matching bases. Germline V gives CDR1 KGHSH, CDR2 LQKENI. The CDR3 loop spans 13 amino acids. V was pared by 4 bases and J by 3 bases, with 9 bases between. DNA for the CDR3: TGTGCCAGCTCACTAATACAGGACTATGGCTACACCTTC. Translated, it gives CASSLIQDYGYTF.

The rearrangement uses TRBV7-8 and TRBJ1-3; TRBD1 aligns across 7 bases. Trimming removed 4 bases from V and 4 bases from J; junction bases left unmatched: 10. Germline CDR1 is SGHVS and CDR2 is FQNEAQ. This CDR3 has 16 amino acids. The CDR3: CASSYLQGLGGNTIYF. CDR3 in DNA: TGTGCCAGCAGCTATTTACAGGGGCTTGGAGGAAACACCATATATTTT.

V usage is TRBV12-3 or TRBV12-4 and J usage is TRBJ2-1, with TRBD1 matching over 7 bases. The CDR3 spans 11 residues. Trimming removed 5 bases from V and 8 bases from J; junction bases left unmatched: 0. CDR3 sequence: CASSTGDEQFF. CDR3 DNA: TGTGCCAGCAGTACAGGGGATGAGCAGTTCTTC.

The chain carries TRBV7-9 and TRBJ2-2, with 7 bases fitting TRBD1. This CDR3 is built from 14 residues. Trimming removed 2 bases from V and 7 bases from J; junction bases left unmatched: 4. CDR1 is SEHNR and CDR2 is FQNEAQ in the germline V gene (reference sequence). In DNA, the CDR3 is TGTGCCAGCAGCTTAAACAGGGGTGACGGGGAGCTGTTTTTT. Its translation: CASSLNRGDGELFF.

This chain links TRBV6-2 or TRBV6-3 with TRBJ2-7, with D perhaps TRBD2 (6 bases). This CDR3 is built from 14 residues. The V and J ends lost 5 bases and 2 bases respectively, with 13 bases between them. The germline V gene encodes CDR1 MNHEY and CDR2 SVGEGT. The CDR3 spells CASSARRGTYEQYF. The CDR3 bases are TGTGCCAGCAGTGCCCGGCGGGGCACCTACGAGCAGTACTTC.

This clone turned up a few times. The rearrangement links TRBV29-1 to TRBJ1-5; tentatively, D is TRBD1 (5 bases). The CDR3 has 12 amino acids. Germline CDR1 and CDR2: SQVTM and ANQGSEA. The CDR3 bases are TGCAGTGGGGGGGGTGGCGGTCAGCCCCAGCATTTT. It is translated as CSGGGGGQPQHF.